Presented here are 8 T cell receptor beta chains from one specimen sequenced in a study of graft-versus-host responses after intestinal transplantation. Profiled with immunoSEQ multiplex PCR; TCRdb holds only in-frame clones, not every one. The data contain some 120,000 clones, approximately 94% of them singletons. These receptors have no identified antigens. Sequences were derived from unstimulated CD4+ T cells sorted from spleen or lymph node cells, sampled before transplant. These receptors all come from a human donor who was the organ donor for an intestinal transplant.

This chain links TRBV18 with TRBJ2-5; D might be TRBD1 (7 bases). The J call may be mistaken, given a closer DNA end match to TRBJ2-7. CDR1 is KGHSH, CDR2 LQKENI, per germline. The CDR3 covers 13 residues. CDR3 sequence reads: CASSAGQIYEQYF. The CDR3 DNA is TGTGCCAGCTCAGCGGGACAGATCTACGAGCAGTACTTC.

The sample holds one count of this clone. The chain joins TRBV7-2 to TRBJ2-5; D is unresolved. The CDR3 length is 12 residues. Trimming left V 5 bases short and J 1 base short, with 5 bases between. Looked up from germline, CDR1 is SGHTA and CDR2 is FQGNSA. DNA of the CDR3: TGTGCCAGCAGCCTCCCCCAAGAGACCCAGTACTTC. It yields the protein CASSLPQETQYF.

The chain joins TRBV6-5 to TRBJ2-5; 7 positions match TRBD2. The V gene end was trimmed by 6 bases and the J gene end by 0 bases; junction bases not matched to a gene: 7. Germline CDR1 MNHEY, CDR2 SVGAGI. The length of the CDR3 is 15 residues. CDR3 in DNA: TGTGCCAGCAGCCCCAACGGGGGGAACCAAGAGACCCAGTACTTC. It is translated as CASSPNGGNQETQYF.

J is TRBJ1-1 and V is TRBV11-2, with D maybe TRBD1 (5 bases). Germline V lookup: CDR1 SGHAT, CDR2 FQNNGV. V was cut by 3 bases and J by 3 bases, with 11 bases left in between. This CDR3 is built from 14 residues. The CDR3 reads CASSLSGGDTEAFF. CDR3 in DNA: TGTGCCAGCAGCTTGAGTGGGGGGGACACTGAAGCTTTCTTT.

The V call is TRBV6-5, the J call TRBJ1-2, with TRBD1 matching 7 bases. The CDR3 has 13 residues. V lost 4 bases and J lost 2; bases outside the gene matches: 1. The germline CDR1 and CDR2 sequences are MNHEY and SVGAGI. The CDR3 region has the DNA TGTGCCAGCAGTTGGGACAGAAACTATGGCTACACCTTC. Amino acid sequence: CASSWDRNYGYTF.

This chain uses TRBV5-1 with TRBJ1-6; 7 bases are shared with TRBD1. Germline V gives CDR1 SGHRS, CDR2 YFSETQ. The CDR3 covers 16 residues. V shed 3 bases and J 5 bases; nucleotides not matched to a gene: 8. As DNA, the CDR3 is TGCGCCAGCAGCTCGGCCGGGACAGCAGATAATTCACCCCTCCACTTT. It yields the protein CASSSAGTADNSPLHF.

V gene TRBV20-1 combines with J gene TRBJ2-3; D is unresolved. The V and J ends lost 0 bases and 6 bases respectively, with 4 bases between them. Germline CDR1 is DFQATT and CDR2 is SNEGSKA (reference sequence). The CDR3 has 11 residues. This chain's CDR3 is CSARERDTQYF. The CDR3 coding sequence is TGCAGTGCTAGAGAGAGGGATACGCAGTATTTT.

The chain is built from TRBV6-1 and TRBJ1-2, with D hard to call. V lost 2 bases, J lost 4 bases, and 17 bases lay in between. Per the germline V gene, CDR1 is MNHNS and CDR2 is SASEGT. The CDR3 sequence is 16 residues long. The CDR3 DNA reads TGTGCCAGCAGTGAAAAAAACCTACTCCTTCGCTATGGCTACACCTTC. Translating it yields CASSEKNLLLRYGYTF.